Listed here is a single T cell receptor beta chain. The data were taken from a study of blood T cell repertoires in COVID-19. Overall study: The samples span acute and convalescent COVID-19 from the United States, Italy and Spain. From T cells, B-cell-depleted T cells, or PBMCs came the material, which was cDNA or gDNA.

The V end was cut by 6 bases, the J end by 6 bases, with 17 bases between. Germline V gives CDR1 MNHEY, CDR2 SVGAGI. CDR3 size: 15 residues. In the source study's methods: Amplified reference gene primers provided the basis for estimating nucleated cell counts. Only in-frame clones appear in the TCRdb table, and some are missing; sequencing was by immunoSEQ multiplex PCR. The DNA gave D and trimming, while V, J and clone size come from that table. The sample yields hundreds of thousands of clones, 89% seen once. The V and J genes are TRBV6-5 and TRBJ2-2; possibly TRBD2 for D (6 bases). The receptor was isolated from a man aged 60 to 75 who had recovered from COVID-19. Material for sequencing was peripheral blood. In DNA form, the CDR3 reads TGTGCCAGCAGGCCACGGGAGAACCCCGCCGGGGAGCTGTTTTTT. It is translated as CASRPRENPAGELFF.